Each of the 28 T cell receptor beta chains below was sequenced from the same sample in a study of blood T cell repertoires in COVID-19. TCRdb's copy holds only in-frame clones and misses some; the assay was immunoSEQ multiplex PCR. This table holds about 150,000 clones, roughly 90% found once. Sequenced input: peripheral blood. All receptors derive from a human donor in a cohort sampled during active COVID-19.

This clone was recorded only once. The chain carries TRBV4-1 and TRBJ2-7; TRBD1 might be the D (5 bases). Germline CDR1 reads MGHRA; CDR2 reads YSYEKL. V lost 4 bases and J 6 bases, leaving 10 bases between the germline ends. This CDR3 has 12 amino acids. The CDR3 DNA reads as TGCGCCAGCAGCCTCGACAGTCTCGAGCAGTACTTC. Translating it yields CASSLDSLEQYF.

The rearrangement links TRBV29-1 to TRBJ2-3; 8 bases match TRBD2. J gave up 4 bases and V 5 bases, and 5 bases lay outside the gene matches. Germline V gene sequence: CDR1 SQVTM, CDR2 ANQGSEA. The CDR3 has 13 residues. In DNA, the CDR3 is TGCAGCGTTTCCCTGACTAGCGCAGATACGCAGTATTTT. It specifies CSVSLTSADTQYF.

The CDR3 DNA sequence: TGTGCCAGCAGTCCCTTCAGAGACTCTAACTATGGCTACACCTTC. Protein: CASSPFRDSNYGYTF. The genes are TRBV6-5 and TRBJ1-2; D gene uncertain. Trimming left V 5 bases short and J 0 bases short, with 13 bases between. Per germline, CDR1 MNHEY and CDR2 SVGAGI. This CDR3 spans 15 amino acids.

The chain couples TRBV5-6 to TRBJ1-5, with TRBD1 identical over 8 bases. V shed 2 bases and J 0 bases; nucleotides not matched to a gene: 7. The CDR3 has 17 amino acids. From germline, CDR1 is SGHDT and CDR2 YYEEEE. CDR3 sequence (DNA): TGTGCCAGCAGCTTAACAGGGGGACTGCATAGCAATCAGCCCCAGCATTTT. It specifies CASSLTGGLHSNQPQHF.

The CDR3 reads CASSYSRGFVETQYF. CDR3 nucleotide sequence: TGTGCCAGCAGTTACTCGCGGGGGTTCGTAGAGACCCAGTACTTC. The rearrangement links TRBV6-2 or TRBV6-3 to TRBJ2-5; 7 bases align to TRBD2. The CDR3 covers 15 residues. Losses at the gene ends were 0 bases for V and 4 bases for J; bases not matched to a gene: 5. CDR1 MNHEY and CDR2 SVGEGT come from the germline V gene.

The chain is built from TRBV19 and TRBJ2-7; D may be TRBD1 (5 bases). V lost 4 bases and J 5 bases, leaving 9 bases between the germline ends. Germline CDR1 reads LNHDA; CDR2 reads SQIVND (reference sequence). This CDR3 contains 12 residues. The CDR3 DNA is TGTGCCAGTAGTACCCCAGGGAACGAGCAGTACTTC. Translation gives CASSTPGNEQYF.

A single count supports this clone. The CDR3 loop reads CASSLAPQGNEQFF. In nucleotides, the CDR3 is TGTGCCAGCAGCTTAGCCCCACAGGGTAATGAGCAGTTCTTC. J is TRBJ2-1 and V is TRBV11-2; tentatively, D is TRBD1 (6 bases). The CDR3 runs 14 residues. The V gene lost 1 base and the J gene lost 7 bases, with 11 bases spanning the gap. Germline CDR1 is SGHAT and CDR2 is FQNNGV.

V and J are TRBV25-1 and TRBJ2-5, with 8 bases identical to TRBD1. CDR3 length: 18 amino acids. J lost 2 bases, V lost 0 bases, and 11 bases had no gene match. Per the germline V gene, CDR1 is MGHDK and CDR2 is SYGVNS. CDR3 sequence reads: CASSEYKIGTGDQETQYF. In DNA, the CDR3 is TGTGCCAGCAGTGAATATAAAATCGGGACAGGCGATCAAGAGACCCAGTACTTC.

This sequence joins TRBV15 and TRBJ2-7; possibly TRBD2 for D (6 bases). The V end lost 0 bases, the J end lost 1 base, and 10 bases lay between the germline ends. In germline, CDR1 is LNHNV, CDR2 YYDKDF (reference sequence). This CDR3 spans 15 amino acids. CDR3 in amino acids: CATSRDRDFSYEQYF. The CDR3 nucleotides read TGTGCCACCAGCAGAGATCGGGACTTTTCCTACGAGCAGTACTTC.

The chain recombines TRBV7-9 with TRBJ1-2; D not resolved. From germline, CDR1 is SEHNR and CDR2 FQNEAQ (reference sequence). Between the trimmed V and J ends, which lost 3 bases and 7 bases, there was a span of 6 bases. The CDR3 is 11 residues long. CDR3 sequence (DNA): TGTGCCAGCAGCTTTGGCGGTGGCTACACCTTC. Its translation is CASSFGGGYTF.

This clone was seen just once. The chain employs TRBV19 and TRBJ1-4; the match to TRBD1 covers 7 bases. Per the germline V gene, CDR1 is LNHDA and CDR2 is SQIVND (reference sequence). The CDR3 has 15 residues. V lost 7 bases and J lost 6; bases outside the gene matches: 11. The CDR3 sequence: CASKRGQVLDEKLFF. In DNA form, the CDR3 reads TGTGCCAGTAAACGAGGACAGGTCCTGGATGAAAAACTGTTTTTT. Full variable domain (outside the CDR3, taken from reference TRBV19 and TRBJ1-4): DGGITQSPKYLFRKEGQNVTLSCEQNLNHDAMYWYRQDPGQGLRLIYYSQIVNDFQKGDIAEGYSVSREKKESFPLTVTSAQKNPTAFYLCASKRGQVLDEKLFFGSGTQLSVL.

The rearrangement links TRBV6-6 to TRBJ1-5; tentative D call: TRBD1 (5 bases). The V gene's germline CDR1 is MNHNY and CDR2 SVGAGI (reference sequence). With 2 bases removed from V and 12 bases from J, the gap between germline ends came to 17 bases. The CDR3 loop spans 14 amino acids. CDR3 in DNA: TGTGCCAGCAGTTACGACAGCGCTTATCAGGTCCAGCATTTT. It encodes CASSYDSAYQVQHF.

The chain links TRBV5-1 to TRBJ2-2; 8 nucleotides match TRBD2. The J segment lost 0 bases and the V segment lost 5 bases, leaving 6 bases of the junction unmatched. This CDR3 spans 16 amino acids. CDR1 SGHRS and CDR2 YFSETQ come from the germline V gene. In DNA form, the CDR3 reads TGCGCCAGCAGTCCGACTAGCGTCTCGAACACCGGGGAGCTGTTTTTT. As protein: CASSPTSVSNTGELFF.

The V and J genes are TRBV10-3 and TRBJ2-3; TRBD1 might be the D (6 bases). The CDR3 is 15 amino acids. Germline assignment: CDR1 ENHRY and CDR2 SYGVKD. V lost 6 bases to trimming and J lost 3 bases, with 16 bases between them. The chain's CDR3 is CAISSTDRTTDTQYF. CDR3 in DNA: TGTGCCATCAGCTCTACCGACAGGACTACAGATACGCAGTATTTT.

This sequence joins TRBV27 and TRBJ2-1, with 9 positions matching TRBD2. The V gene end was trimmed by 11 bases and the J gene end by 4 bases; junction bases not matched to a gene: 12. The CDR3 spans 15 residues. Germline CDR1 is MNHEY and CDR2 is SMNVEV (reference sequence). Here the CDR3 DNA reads TGTGCCTCCTGCGGGGCGGGGGGGGTGTACAATGAGCAGTTCTTC. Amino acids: CASCGAGGVYNEQFF.

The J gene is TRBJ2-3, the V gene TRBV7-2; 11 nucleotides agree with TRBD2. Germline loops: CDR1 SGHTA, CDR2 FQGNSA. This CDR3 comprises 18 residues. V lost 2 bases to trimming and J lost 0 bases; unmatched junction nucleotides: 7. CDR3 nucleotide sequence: TGTGCCAGCAGCTTACCCACGACTAGCGGGACTAGCACAGATACGCAGTATTTT. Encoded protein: CASSLPTTSGTSTDTQYF.

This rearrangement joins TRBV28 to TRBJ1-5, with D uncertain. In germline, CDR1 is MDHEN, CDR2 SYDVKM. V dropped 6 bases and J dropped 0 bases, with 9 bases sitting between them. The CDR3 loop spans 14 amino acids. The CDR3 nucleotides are TGTGCCAGCAGATCCTTTAATAGCAATCAGCCCCAGCATTTT. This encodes CASRSFNSNQPQHF.

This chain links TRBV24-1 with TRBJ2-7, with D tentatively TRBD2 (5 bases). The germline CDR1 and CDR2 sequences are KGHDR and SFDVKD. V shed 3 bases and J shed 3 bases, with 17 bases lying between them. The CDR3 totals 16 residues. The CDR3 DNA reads TGTGCCACCAGTGATATGGCGGGCCTAACATACTACGAGCAGTACTTC. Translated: CATSDMAGLTYYEQYF.

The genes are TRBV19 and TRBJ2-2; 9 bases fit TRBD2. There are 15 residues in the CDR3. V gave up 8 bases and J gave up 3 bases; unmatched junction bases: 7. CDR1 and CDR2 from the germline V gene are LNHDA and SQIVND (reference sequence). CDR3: CASASIAGDTGELFF. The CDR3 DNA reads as TGTGCCAGTGCTTCCATAGCGGGAGACACCGGGGAGCTGTTTTTT.

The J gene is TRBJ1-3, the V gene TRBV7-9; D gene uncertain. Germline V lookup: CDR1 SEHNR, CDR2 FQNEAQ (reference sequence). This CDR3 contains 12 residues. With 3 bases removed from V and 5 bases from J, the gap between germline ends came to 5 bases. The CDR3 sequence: CASSFDRNTIYF. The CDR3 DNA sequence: TGTGCCAGCAGCTTCGACAGAAACACCATATATTTT.

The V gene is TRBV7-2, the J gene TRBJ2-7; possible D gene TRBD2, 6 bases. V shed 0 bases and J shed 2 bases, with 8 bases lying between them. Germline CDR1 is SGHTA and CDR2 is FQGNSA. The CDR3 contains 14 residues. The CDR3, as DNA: TGTGCCAGCAGCTTAGCTAGCGGCCCCTACGAGCAGTACTTC. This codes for CASSLASGPYEQYF.

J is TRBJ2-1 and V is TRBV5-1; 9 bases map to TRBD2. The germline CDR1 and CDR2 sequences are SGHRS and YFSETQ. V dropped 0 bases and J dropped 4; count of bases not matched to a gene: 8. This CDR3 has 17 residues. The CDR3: CASSLEGGRATYNEQFF. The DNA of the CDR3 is TGCGCCAGCAGCTTGGAAGGCGGGAGGGCGACATACAATGAGCAGTTCTTC.

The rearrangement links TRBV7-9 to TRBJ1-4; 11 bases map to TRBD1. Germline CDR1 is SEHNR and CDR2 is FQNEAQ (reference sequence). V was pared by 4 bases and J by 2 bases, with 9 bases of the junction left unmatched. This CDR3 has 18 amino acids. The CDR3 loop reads CASSSLPGQGGTNEKLFF. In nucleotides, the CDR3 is TGTGCCAGCAGCTCGCTACCGGGACAGGGGGGCACTAATGAAAAACTGTTTTTT. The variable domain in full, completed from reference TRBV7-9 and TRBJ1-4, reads DTGVSQNPRHKITKRGQNVTFRCDPISEHNRLYWYRQTLGQGPEFLTYFQNEAQLEKSRLLSDRFSAERPKGSFSTLEIQRTEQGDSAMYLCASSSLPGQGGTNEKLFFGSGTQLSVL.

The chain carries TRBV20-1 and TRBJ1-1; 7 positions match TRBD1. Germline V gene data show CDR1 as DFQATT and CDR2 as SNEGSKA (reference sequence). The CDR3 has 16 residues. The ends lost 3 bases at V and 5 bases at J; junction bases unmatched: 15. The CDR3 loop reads CSASTPSAAGGTEAFF. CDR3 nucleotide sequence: TGCAGTGCTAGTACCCCCTCGGCGGCAGGGGGGACTGAAGCTTTCTTT.

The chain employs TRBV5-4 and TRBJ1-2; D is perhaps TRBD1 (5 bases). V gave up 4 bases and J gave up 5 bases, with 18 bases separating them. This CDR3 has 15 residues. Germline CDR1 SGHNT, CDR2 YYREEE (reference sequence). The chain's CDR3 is CASSTFGQGGYGYTF. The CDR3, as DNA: TGTGCCAGCAGCACATTTGGCCAGGGTGGTTATGGCTACACCTTC. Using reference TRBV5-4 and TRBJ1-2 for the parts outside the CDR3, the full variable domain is ETGVTQSPTHLIKTRGQQVTLRCSSQSGHNTVSWYQQALGQGPQFIFQYYREEENGRGNFPPRFSGLQFPNYSSELNVNALELDDSALYLCASSTFGQGGYGYTFGSGTRLTVV.

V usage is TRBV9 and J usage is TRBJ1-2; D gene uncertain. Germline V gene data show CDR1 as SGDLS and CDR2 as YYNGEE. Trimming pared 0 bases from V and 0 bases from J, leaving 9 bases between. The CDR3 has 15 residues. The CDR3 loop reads CASSVVSEANYGYTF. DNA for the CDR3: TGTGCCAGCAGCGTAGTTAGTGAGGCTAACTATGGCTACACCTTC.

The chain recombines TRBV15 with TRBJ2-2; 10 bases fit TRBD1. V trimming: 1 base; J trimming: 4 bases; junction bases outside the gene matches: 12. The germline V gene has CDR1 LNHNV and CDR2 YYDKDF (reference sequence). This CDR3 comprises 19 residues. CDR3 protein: CATSRVWGRQGAGTGELFF. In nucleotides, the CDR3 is TGTGCCACCAGCAGAGTTTGGGGTCGACAGGGGGCTGGCACCGGGGAGCTGTTTTTT.

The CDR3 sequence is CAWSVGTRVKAFF. The DNA of the CDR3 is TGTGCCTGGAGTGTAGGGACAAGGGTGAAAGCTTTCTTT. The chain couples TRBV30 to TRBJ1-1; TRBD1 might be the D (6 bases). Germline V gives CDR1 GTSNPN, CDR2 SVGIG (reference sequence). Trimming stripped 0 bases from V and 9 bases from J, with 14 bases between. The CDR3 has 13 residues.